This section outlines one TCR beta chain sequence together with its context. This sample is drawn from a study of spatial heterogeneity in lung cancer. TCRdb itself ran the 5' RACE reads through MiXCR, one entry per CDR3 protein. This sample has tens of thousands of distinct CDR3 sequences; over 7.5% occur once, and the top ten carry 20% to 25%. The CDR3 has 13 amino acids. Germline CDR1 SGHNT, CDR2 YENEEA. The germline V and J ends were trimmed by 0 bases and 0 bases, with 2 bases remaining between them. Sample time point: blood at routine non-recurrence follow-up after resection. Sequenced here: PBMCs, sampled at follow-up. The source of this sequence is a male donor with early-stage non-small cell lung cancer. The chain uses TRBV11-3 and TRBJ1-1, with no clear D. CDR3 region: CASSLDVNTEAFF. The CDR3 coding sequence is TGTGCCAGCAGCTTAGACGTGAACACTGAAGCTTTCTTT.